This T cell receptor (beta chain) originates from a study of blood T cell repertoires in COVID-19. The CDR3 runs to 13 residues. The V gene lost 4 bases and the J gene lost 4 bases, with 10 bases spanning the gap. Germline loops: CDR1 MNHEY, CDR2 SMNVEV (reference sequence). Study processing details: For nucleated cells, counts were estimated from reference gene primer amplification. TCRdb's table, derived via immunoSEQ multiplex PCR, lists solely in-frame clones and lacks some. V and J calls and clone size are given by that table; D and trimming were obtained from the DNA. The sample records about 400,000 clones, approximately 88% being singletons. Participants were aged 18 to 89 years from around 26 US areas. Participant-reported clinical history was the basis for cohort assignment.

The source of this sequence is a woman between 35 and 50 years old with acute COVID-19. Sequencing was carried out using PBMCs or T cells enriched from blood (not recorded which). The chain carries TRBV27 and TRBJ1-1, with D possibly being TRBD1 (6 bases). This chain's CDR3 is CASSSTGSTEAFF. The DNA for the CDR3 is TGTGCCAGCAGTTCAACAGGGAGCACTGAAGCTTTCTTT.